This T cell receptor beta chain was retrieved from a study of T-cell memory formation after mild COVID-19. General study points: Specificity for SARS-CoV-2 was not confirmed among the second-wave clones peaking on day 37. The study detected some responding clones in pre-infection memory, suggesting cross-reactive memory joined.

The length of the CDR3 is 14 residues. V was clipped by 0 bases and J by 3 bases, with 8 bases between them. Note on this clonotype: The antigen remains unidentified.

The TCR alpha and TCR beta cDNA libraries, bearing sample barcodes and UMIs, were generated by 5'RACE using constant-segment primers. MiXCR was run by TCRdb on the 5' RACE reads, yielding one entry per CDR3 protein. The sample shows about 600,000 distinct CDR3 sequences, less than 25% of them seen only once. The V gene is TRBV23-1, the J gene TRBJ1-1, with D possibly matching TRBD1 (5 bases). TRBV23-1 is labeled an ORF, and its function is uncertain. This clonotype originated in an adult woman who had mild COVID-19 (a few samples of this study predate the infection). Cell type and time point are not known. The sample taken for sequencing was PBMCs or a T cell subset sorted from them (not recorded which). CDR3: CASSQSTRDTEAFF. CDR3 nucleotides: TGCGCCAGCAGTCAATCGACCAGGGACACTGAAGCTTTCTTT.